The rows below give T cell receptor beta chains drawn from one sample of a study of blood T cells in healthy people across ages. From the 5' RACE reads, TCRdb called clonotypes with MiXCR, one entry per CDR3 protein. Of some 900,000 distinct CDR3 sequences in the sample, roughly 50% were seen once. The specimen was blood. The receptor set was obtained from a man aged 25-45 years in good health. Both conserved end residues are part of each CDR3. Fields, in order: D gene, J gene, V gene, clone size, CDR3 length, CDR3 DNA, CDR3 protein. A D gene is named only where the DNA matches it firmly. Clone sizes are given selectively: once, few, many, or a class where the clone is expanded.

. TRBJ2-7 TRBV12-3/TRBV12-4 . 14 TGTGCCAGCAGAGCTAGTCGGAGCTCCTACGAGCAGTACTTC CASRASRSSYEQYF
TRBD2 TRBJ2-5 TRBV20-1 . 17 TGCAGTGCTCGCGGGACTACCGGGTCCGGGTTTCAAGAGACCCAGTACTTC CSARGTTGSGFQETQYF
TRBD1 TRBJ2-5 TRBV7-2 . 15 TGTGCCAGCAGCCCCGGTGGACAGGCTGGAGAGACCCAGTACTTC CASSPGGQAGETQYF
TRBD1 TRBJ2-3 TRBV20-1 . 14 TGCAGTGCCGAAAAAGGACAGGGAACAGATACGCAGTATTTT CSAEKGQGTDTQYF
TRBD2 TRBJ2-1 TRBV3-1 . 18 TGTGCCAGCAGCCAAGAGTGGCTAGCGGGGGGGCAATACAATGAGCAGTTCTTC CASSQEWLAGGQYNEQFF
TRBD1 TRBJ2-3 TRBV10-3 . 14 TGTGCCATCAGTGATGACAGGGGGGCAGATACGCAGTATTTT CAISDDRGADTQYF
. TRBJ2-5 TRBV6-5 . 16 TGTGCCAGCAGTCCCTCAAACGGGGGCTCCGGGGAGACCCAGTACTTC CASSPSNGGSGETQYF
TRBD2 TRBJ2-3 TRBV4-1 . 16 TGCGCCAGCAGCCAAGATGCGCGGGGGGACACAGATACGCAGTATTTT CASSQDARGDTDTQYF
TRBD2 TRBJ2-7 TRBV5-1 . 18 TGCGCCAGCAGCTGGGGACTAGCGGGAGGTCGAGACTCCTACGAGCAGTACTTC CASSWGLAGGRDSYEQYF
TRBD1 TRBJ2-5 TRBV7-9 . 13 TGTGCCAGCAGGGGACAGGGACTAGAGACCCAGTACTTC CASRGQGLETQYF
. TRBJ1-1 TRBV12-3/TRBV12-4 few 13 TGTGCCAGCACTGGGCAGCCGAACACTGAAGCTTTCTTT CASTGQPNTEAFF
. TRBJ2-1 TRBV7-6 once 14 TGTGCCGGCACTGCCGGGGCGGCTAGCAATGAGCAGTTCTTC CAGTAGAASNEQFF
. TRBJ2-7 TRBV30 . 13 TGTGCCTGGAGTGTTCCGGGTTCTTCCGAGCAGTACTTC CAWSVPGSSEQYF
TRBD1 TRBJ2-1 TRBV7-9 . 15 TGTGCCAGCAGCTCCAGAGAGGACAGGGACAATGAGCAGTTCTTC CASSSREDRDNEQFF
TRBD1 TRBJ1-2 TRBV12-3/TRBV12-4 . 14 TGTGCCAGCAGGGCCGGGACAGTAAACTATGGCTACACCTTC CASRAGTVNYGYTF
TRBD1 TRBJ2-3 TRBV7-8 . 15 TGTGCCAGCAGCTTAGGGGGACAGGGTTTTGATACGCAGTATTTT CASSLGGQGFDTQYF